Detailed here is one T cell receptor beta chain. Under the authors' procedure: Amplified reference gene primers provided the basis for estimating nucleated cell counts. The protocol was immunoSEQ multiplex PCR, while the TCRdb copy is restricted to in-frame clones and leaves out a portion. D and trimming were read from the DNA, whereas the V and J calls and clone size are those reported in that table. The data show 200,000 to 250,000 clones, roughly 85% seen once. The data were taken from a study of blood T cell repertoires in COVID-19. Study as a whole: Whether acute or convalescent, the COVID-19 samples came from the United States, Italy and Spain.

The germline CDR1 and CDR2 sequences are SGHRS and YFSETQ. This CDR3 contains 18 residues. V shed 4 bases and J 0 bases; nucleotides not matched to a gene: 13. In assigning cohorts, the study relied on participant-reported clinical history. Two negative PCRs, clearance, or symptom resolution had been documented for recovered Cohort 3 donors. Sequenced sample: PBMCs or T cells enriched from blood (not recorded which). This sequence was found in a man aged 35-49 years who had recovered from COVID-19. The chain carries TRBV5-1 and TRBJ2-1; 7 bases map to TRBD2. The CDR3 reads CASSLIASGKSSYNEQFF. The CDR3 DNA reads TGCGCCAGCAGCCTGATCGCGAGCGGGAAAAGCTCCTACAATGAGCAGTTCTTC.